One sample yielded the 23 T cell receptor beta chains listed below, sequenced in a study of regulatory T cells in long-lasting Graves disease. Time point reported: newly diagnosed GD, antithyroid drugs for less than 3 months. The TCR library used RNA extracted from PBMCs. Construction of the TCR beta libraries employed iRepertoire HTBI primers in conjunction with Arm-PCR of CDR3 regions. In TCRdb, the multiplex PCR reads were re-called with MiXCR into one record per CDR3 protein. The sample lists approximately 390,000 distinct CDR3 sequences, 15% to 20% occurring once. The same sample was also studied in work on T cells in Graves' hyperthyroidism and ophthalmopathy.

This specimen was peripheral blood mononuclear cells (PBMCs), taken at new diagnosis, from a patient treated with antithyroid drugs. The receptors come from a woman under 30 with Graves disease.

This clonotype appeared many times. The V gene is TRBV6-4, the J gene TRBJ2-2; the match to TRBD2 covers 9 bases. V shed 3 bases, J shed 3 bases, and the junction held 8 bases outside the gene matches. Germline V gene lookup returns CDR1 MRHNA and CDR2 SNTAGT. This CDR3 has 17 residues. CDR3 loop: CASSESAGGADTGELFF. DNA for the CDR3: TGTGCCAGCAGTGAGTCAGCGGGAGGTGCGGACACCGGGGAGCTGTTTTTT.

V usage is TRBV5-1 and J usage is TRBJ2-1; 10 bases map to TRBD1. Losses at the gene ends were 3 bases for V and 8 bases for J; bases not matched to a gene: 14. The germline V gene has CDR1 SGHRS and CDR2 YFSETQ. The CDR3 runs 17 residues. CDR3 sequence reads: CASSSGTGEYVLDEQFF. For the CDR3, the DNA is TGCGCCAGCAGCTCCGGGACAGGGGAGTACGTACTGGATGAGCAGTTCTTC.

This clonotype was found many times. The CDR3 bases are TGTGCCAGCAGCTCGTCCGGGAGTATTGGAAACACCATATATTTT. It specifies CASSSSGSIGNTIYF. This chain uses TRBV11-2 with TRBJ1-3; no reliable D call. This CDR3 is built from 15 residues. Germline V gene sequence: CDR1 SGHAT, CDR2 FQNNGV. With 4 bases removed from V and 3 bases from J, the gap between germline ends came to 13 bases.

This clonotype was detected ten times or more. The chain couples TRBV28 to TRBJ2-7, with D tentatively TRBD2 (5 bases). V lost 8 bases to trimming and J lost 6 bases, with 17 bases between them. The CDR3 consists of 13 residues. Germline CDR1 is MDHEN and CDR2 is SYDVKM. The DNA of the CDR3 is TGTGCCAGCTTGGACGGGATGGGTGGCGAGCAGTACTTC. Encoded protein: CASLDGMGGEQYF.

To note about this clonotype: A much bigger clone sits one base away, suggesting this may be a read error. V is TRBV13 and J is TRBJ2-4; D might be TRBD1 (5 bases). Germline V lookup: CDR1 PRHDT, CDR2 FYEKMQ (reference sequence). The germline V and J ends were trimmed by 0 bases and 5 bases, with 11 bases remaining between them. This CDR3 is 15 amino acids long. The CDR3 loop reads CASSLGGRAQNIQYF. The DNA for the CDR3 is TGTGCCAGCAGCTTAGGGGGCAGGGCCCAAAACATTCAGTACTTC.

Details on this clonotype: A single base is all that separates this from a far larger clone, so a read error is likely. V gene TRBV11-3 combines with J gene TRBJ2-7; TRBD2 might be the D (6 bases). The CDR3 runs 16 residues. The germline CDR1 and CDR2 sequences are SGHNT and YENEEA. The CDR3, as DNA: TGTGCCGGCAGCCATTATAGCGGAAGCTCCTCCTACGAGCAGTACTTC. Translating gives CAGSHYSGSSSYEQYF.

This clonotype was counted a few times. The chain joins TRBV7-3 to TRBJ1-2; no reliable D call. The CDR3 is made up of 13 amino acids. V gave up 5 bases and J gave up 8 bases, with 15 bases separating them. CDR1 and CDR2 (germline): SGHTA, FQGTGA. The DNA of the CDR3 is TGTGCCAGCAGCAAAACTCGAAGTGAAGGCTACACCTTC. Its protein is CASSKTRSEGYTF.

This clonotype was counted many times. The chain couples TRBV20-1 to TRBJ2-5; the match to TRBD2 covers 10 bases. Germline V CDR1 and CDR2: DFQATT, SNEGSKA (reference sequence). This CDR3 is built from 14 residues. V trimming: 5 bases; J trimming: 3 bases; junction bases outside the gene matches: 6. The CDR3 sequence is CSAEALAGEETQYF. The DNA for the CDR3 is TGCAGTGCTGAGGCCCTAGCGGGAGAAGAGACCCAGTACTTC.

This clonotype was detected ten times or more. The chain employs TRBV6-1 and TRBJ2-3; no clear D. V lost 5 bases and J lost 7, with 16 bases in between. Germline V gene data show CDR1 as MNHNS and CDR2 as SASEGT. The CDR3 length is 14 residues. The CDR3 loop reads CASSLGSPGNTQYF. CDR3 nucleotides: TGTGCCAGCAGTCTGGGGTCACCCGGAAATACGCAGTATTTT.

This clonotype came up a few times. This chain joins TRBV10-3 and TRBJ1-5, with D perhaps TRBD1 (5 bases). Per germline, CDR1 ENHRY and CDR2 SYGVKD. The CDR3 contains 13 residues. V was shortened by 2 bases and J by 5 bases, with 7 bases between the two germline ends. The CDR3, as DNA: TGTGCCATCAGTGAGGGGACCCATCAGCCCCAGCATTTT. It translates to CAISEGTHQPQHF.

This chain uses TRBV24-1 with TRBJ2-7, with 9 positions matching TRBD1. Germline CDR1 reads KGHDR; CDR2 reads SFDVKD. The CDR3 has 14 residues. Trimming at V came to 4 bases and at J to 6 bases, leaving 6 bases not matched to a gene. The CDR3 sequence: CATSDPGQGGEQYF. In DNA form, the CDR3 reads TGTGCCACCAGTGACCCGGGACAGGGAGGCGAGCAGTACTTC.

This clonotype was detected ten times or more. The rearrangement joins TRBV12-3 or TRBV12-4 to TRBJ2-6; D is perhaps TRBD2 (5 bases). The CDR3 is made up of 17 amino acids. V lost 5 bases, J lost 0 bases, and 14 bases lay in between. The CDR3 nucleotides read TGTGCCAGCAGTCGGGGAGCCGGAGCCTCTGGGGCCAACGTCCTGACTTTC. Translated: CASSRGAGASGANVLTF.

This clonotype was found many times. This chain joins TRBV2 and TRBJ2-1, with 7 bases matching TRBD2. Germline CDR1 reads SNHLY; CDR2 reads FYNNEI. This CDR3 is 15 amino acids long. V lost 2 bases to trimming and J lost 9 bases; unmatched junction nucleotides: 10. CDR3 bases: TGTGCCAGCAGTGAACAGGGCGGGAGTGGCAGTGAGCAGTTCTTC. It specifies CASSEQGGSGSEQFF.

The chain couples TRBV5-4 to TRBJ1-2; tentatively, D is TRBD1 (6 bases). There are 13 residues in the CDR3. Germline assignment: CDR1 SGHNT and CDR2 YYREEE (reference sequence). Trimming took 4 bases from V and 7 from J, leaving 14 bases between them. This CDR3 reads CASSTDRSGGYTF. The CDR3 nucleotides read TGTGCCAGCAGCACGGACAGATCGGGTGGCTACACCTTC.

This clonotype has just one count. This chain uses TRBV18 with TRBJ2-1, with 11 bases fitting TRBD1. Germline loops: CDR1 KGHSH, CDR2 LQKENI. The CDR3 has 14 residues. With V trimmed by 4 bases and J by 8 bases, 4 bases remained unmatched. The chain's CDR3 is CASSLGQGAHEQFF. DNA for the CDR3: TGTGCCAGCTCACTCGGACAGGGGGCACATGAGCAGTTCTTC.

This clonotype was seen many times. The chain carries TRBV5-6 and TRBJ2-1; 13 bases fit TRBD2. The germline gives CDR1 SGHDT, CDR2 YYEEEE. This CDR3 has 16 amino acids. With 8 bases clipped from V and 3 bases from J, the junction kept 8 bases outside the gene matches. In nucleotides, the CDR3 is TGTGCCAGGGGGACTAGCGGGATGAAAAACTACAATGAGCAGTTCTTC. The encoded protein is CARGTSGMKNYNEQFF.

This clonotype appeared a few times. The genes are TRBV15 and TRBJ2-7; D perhaps matches TRBD2 (6 bases). V was shortened by 5 bases and J by 1 base, with 9 bases between the two germline ends. This CDR3 spans 13 amino acids. From germline, CDR1 is LNHNV and CDR2 YYDKDF (reference sequence). The CDR3 DNA reads TGTGCCACCAGCCCGCGGGGATCCTACGAGCAGTACTTC. Its translation: CATSPRGSYEQYF.

This clonotype was picked up many times. The chain links TRBV28 to TRBJ1-2; D is unclear. CDR1 and CDR2 (germline): MDHEN, SYDVKM. The CDR3 consists of 14 residues. The V end lost 1 base, the J end lost 0 bases, and 6 bases lay between the germline ends. This chain's CDR3 is CASSLLGANYGYTF. The CDR3 nucleotides are TGTGCCAGCAGTTTATTAGGAGCTAACTATGGCTACACCTTC.

In this sample, this clonotype turned up many times. The J gene is TRBJ2-7, the V gene TRBV30; D may be TRBD1 (6 bases). V gave up 5 bases and J gave up 5 bases, with 19 bases separating them. There are 14 residues in the CDR3. Germline values: CDR1 GTSNPN, CDR2 SVGIG (reference sequence). CDR3 bases: TGTGCCTGGGAGAATCCGACAGGTTTTCACGAGCAGTACTTC. This translates into CAWENPTGFHEQYF. Drawing the rest from reference TRBV30 and TRBJ2-7, the complete variable domain is SQTIHQWPATLVQPVGSPLSLECTVEGTSNPNLYWYRQAAGRGLQLLFYSVGIGQISSEVPQNLSASRPQDRQFILSSKKLLLSDSGFYLCAWENPTGFHEQYFGPGTRLTVT.

This rearrangement joins TRBV15 to TRBJ1-4, with TRBD1 as a possible D gene (5 bases). The CDR3 is 16 residues long. The V end was cut by 1 base, the J end by 0 bases, with 9 bases between. Germline loops: CDR1 LNHNV, CDR2 YYDKDF (reference sequence). The CDR3 loop is CATSRVLGATNEKLFF. CDR3 nucleotide sequence: TGTGCCACCAGCAGAGTGCTGGGGGCAACTAATGAAAAACTGTTTTTT.

This sequence joins TRBV28 and TRBJ2-1, with D possibly matching TRBD1 (6 bases). Trimming took 6 bases from V and 4 from J, leaving 10 bases between them. The CDR3 is made up of 13 amino acids. Germline-derived CDR1 and CDR2 are MDHEN and SYDVKM. Here the CDR3 DNA reads TGTGCCAGCAGGGGACAAACGTACAATGAGCAGTTCTTC. It encodes CASRGQTYNEQFF.

This clonotype was recorded a few times. The rearrangement uses TRBV28 and TRBJ1-4; no clear D. The CDR3 consists of 17 residues. The germline V gene encodes CDR1 MDHEN and CDR2 SYDVKM. V was shortened by 1 base and J by 5 bases, with 17 bases between the two germline ends. The CDR3 nucleotides are TGTGCCAGCAGTTTATTCGCCCGGCCAGGCAAGAATGAAAAACTGTTTTTT. This codes for CASSLFARPGKNEKLFF.

The chain recombines TRBV13 with TRBJ2-5; D is ambiguous. This CDR3 spans 14 amino acids. Germline assignment: CDR1 PRHDT and CDR2 FYEKMQ (reference sequence). With 6 bases removed from V and 4 bases from J, the gap between germline ends came to 15 bases. The CDR3 protein is CASRRTTWGETQYF. The CDR3 region has the DNA TGTGCCAGCAGGCGTACTACCTGGGGAGAGACCCAGTACTTC.